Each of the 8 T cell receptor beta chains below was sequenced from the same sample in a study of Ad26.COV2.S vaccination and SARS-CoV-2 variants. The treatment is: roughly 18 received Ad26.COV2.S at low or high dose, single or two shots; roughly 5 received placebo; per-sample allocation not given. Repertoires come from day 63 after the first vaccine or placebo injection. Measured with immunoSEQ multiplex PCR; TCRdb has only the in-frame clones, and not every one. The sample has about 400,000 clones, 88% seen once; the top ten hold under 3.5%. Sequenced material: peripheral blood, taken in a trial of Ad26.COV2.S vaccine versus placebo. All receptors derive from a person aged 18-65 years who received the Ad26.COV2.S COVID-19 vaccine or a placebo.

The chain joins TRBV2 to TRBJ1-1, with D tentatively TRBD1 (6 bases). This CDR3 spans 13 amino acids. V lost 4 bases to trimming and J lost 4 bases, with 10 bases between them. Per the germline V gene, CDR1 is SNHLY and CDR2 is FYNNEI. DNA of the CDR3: TGTGCCAGCAGTGTTGGGGGCTTCACTGAAGCTTTCTTT. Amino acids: CASSVGGFTEAFF.

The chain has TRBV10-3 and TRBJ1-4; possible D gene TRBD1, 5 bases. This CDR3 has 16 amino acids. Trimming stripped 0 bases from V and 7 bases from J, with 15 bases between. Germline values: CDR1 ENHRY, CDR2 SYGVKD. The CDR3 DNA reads TGTGCCATCAGTGAGTCGCCGGCAGGGCAGCGTGAAAAACTGTTTTTT. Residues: CAISESPAGQREKLFF.

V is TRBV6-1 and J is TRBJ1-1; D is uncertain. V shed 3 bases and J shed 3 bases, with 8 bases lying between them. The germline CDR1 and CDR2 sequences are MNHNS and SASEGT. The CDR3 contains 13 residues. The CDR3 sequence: CASSDTWDTEAFF. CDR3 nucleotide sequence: TGTGCCAGCAGTGACACGTGGGACACTGAAGCTTTCTTT.

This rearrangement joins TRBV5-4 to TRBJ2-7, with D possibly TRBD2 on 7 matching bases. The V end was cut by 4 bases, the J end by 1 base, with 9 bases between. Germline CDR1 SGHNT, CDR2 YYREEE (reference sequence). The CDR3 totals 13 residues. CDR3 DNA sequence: TGTGCCAGCAGCAAGGGGGGGTCCTACGAGCAGTACTTC. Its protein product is CASSKGGSYEQYF.

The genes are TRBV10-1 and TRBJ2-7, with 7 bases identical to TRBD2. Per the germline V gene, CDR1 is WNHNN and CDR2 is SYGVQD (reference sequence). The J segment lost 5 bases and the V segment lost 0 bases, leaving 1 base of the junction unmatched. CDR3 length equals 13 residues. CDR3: CASSESGGNEQYF. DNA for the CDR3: TGCGCCAGCAGTGAGTCGGGAGGGAACGAGCAGTACTTC.

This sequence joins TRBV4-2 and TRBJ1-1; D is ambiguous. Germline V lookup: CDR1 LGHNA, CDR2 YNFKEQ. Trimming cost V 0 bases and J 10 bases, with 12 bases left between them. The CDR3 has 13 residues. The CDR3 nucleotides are TGTGCCAGCAGCCAAGATTTGGTCCGGCGAGCTTTCTTT. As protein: CASSQDLVRRAFF.

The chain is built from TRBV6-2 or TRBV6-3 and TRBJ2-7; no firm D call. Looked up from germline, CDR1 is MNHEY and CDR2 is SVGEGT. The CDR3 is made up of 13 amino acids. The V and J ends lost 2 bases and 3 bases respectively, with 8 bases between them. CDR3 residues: CASSYRVNYEQYF. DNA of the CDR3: TGTGCCAGCAGTTACAGGGTGAACTACGAGCAGTACTTC.

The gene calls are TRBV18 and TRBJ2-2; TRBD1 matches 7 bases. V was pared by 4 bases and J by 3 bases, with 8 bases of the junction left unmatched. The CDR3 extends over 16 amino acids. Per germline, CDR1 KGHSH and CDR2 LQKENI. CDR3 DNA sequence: TGTGCCAGCTCACGAACAGGGGCGAGGGACACCGGGGAGCTGTTTTTT. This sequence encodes CASSRTGARDTGELFF.